The 7 T cell receptor beta chains listed next were all sequenced from one sample in a study of blood T cell repertoires in COVID-19. Method: immunoSEQ multiplex PCR; TCRdb's copy keeps in-frame clones and lacks some. Of some 200,000 clones listed, roughly 80% are singletons. The specimen sequenced was peripheral blood. Source of these receptors: an elderly woman with acute or convalescent COVID-19.

The table lists this clone with a few counts. The J gene is TRBJ1-1, the V gene TRBV28; 9 bases match TRBD1. V lost 5 bases and J lost 1; bases outside the gene matches: 14. The CDR3 totals 18 residues. Germline assignment: CDR1 MDHEN and CDR2 SYDVKM. The DNA for the CDR3 is TGTGCCAGCAGTGAGCTCGGGGACAGGGTCCTTAGGAACACTGAAGCTTTCTTT. Translation: CASSELGDRVLRNTEAFF.

The chain links TRBV11-3 to TRBJ2-1; 10 bases match TRBD1. CDR3 length: 16 amino acids. The V and J ends lost 1 base and 2 bases, in that order; junction bases with no gene match: 2. Germline assignment: CDR1 SGHNT and CDR2 YENEEA. In DNA, the CDR3 is TGTGCCAGCAGCTTAGCGGGGACAGGGGCCTACAATGAGCAGTTCTTC. Encoded protein: CASSLAGTGAYNEQFF.

The rearrangement uses TRBV6-5 and TRBJ2-7; 8 nucleotides align to TRBD1. V lost 6 bases, J lost 3 bases, and 4 bases stayed unmatched. The germline gives CDR1 MNHEY, CDR2 SVGAGI. The CDR3 contains 13 residues. The CDR3 protein is CASSLGQGYEQYF. The CDR3 region has the DNA TGTGCCAGCAGCCTCGGACAGGGCTACGAGCAGTACTTC.

J is TRBJ2-7 and V is TRBV30; weak D call: TRBD1 (5 bases). The CDR3 sequence is 10 residues long. Germline-derived CDR1 and CDR2 are GTSNPN and SVGIG (reference sequence). Trimming shortened V by 6 bases and J by 6 bases, and 9 bases separated the two germline ends. In nucleotides, the CDR3 is TGTGCCTGTTTTCAGGGCGAGCAGTACTTC. As protein: CACFQGEQYF.

This clone has a single count. The V call is TRBV6-5, the J call TRBJ2-1; D is possibly TRBD2 (5 bases). Looked up from germline, CDR1 is MNHEY and CDR2 is SVGAGI. The germline V and J ends were trimmed by 7 bases and 7 bases, with 17 bases remaining between them. The CDR3 is 14 residues long. In DNA, the CDR3 is TGTGCCAGCACCTCTAGCCCCGGACGGAATGAGCAGTTCTTC. It translates to CASTSSPGRNEQFF.

This chain uses TRBV5-1 with TRBJ1-4; the match to TRBD1 covers 12 bases. The ends lost 4 bases at V and 7 bases at J; junction bases unmatched: 5. Germline CDR1 is SGHRS and CDR2 is YFSETQ. This CDR3 is built from 15 residues. CDR3 in DNA: TGCGCCAGCAGCGAGGGACAGGGGGCGGGTGAAAAACTGTTTTTT. The encoded protein is CASSEGQGAGEKLFF.

The chain couples TRBV5-5 to TRBJ1-3, with 7 bases lining up with TRBD1. Germline V gives CDR1 SGHKS, CDR2 YYEKEE (reference sequence). Germline trimming cut 3 bases from V and 0 bases from J; bases unmatched to any gene: 0. CDR3 size: 14 residues. The CDR3: CASSSGGSGNTIYF. Written as DNA, the CDR3 is TGTGCCAGCAGCTCAGGGGGCTCTGGAAACACCATATATTTT.